This T cell receptor beta chain derives from a study of glioma-infiltrating T cells after dendritic cell vaccination. Only in-frame clones appear in the TCRdb table, and some are missing; sequencing was by immunoSEQ multiplex PCR. The sample lists 85,000 to 110,000 clones, roughly 79% seen once, with 9.5% to 15% in the top ten. This CDR3 has 14 residues. Trimming took 5 bases from V and 5 from J, leaving 16 bases between them. Germline V gives CDR1 SGHRS, CDR2 YFSETQ. The chain couples TRBV5-1 to TRBJ2-5; D call uncertain. The sequence came from a human donor with glioblastoma. The material was blood, obtained before dendritic cell vaccination. The CDR3 protein is CASRKSVDRETQYF. CDR3 nucleotide sequence: TGCGCCAGCAGAAAAAGCGTCGATCGCGAGACCCAGTACTTC.